The T cell receptor beta chain described here comes from a study of CD8+ T cells in alopecia areata. On this clone: What it binds is unknown.

Study observations and caveats: Across lesional scalp, and particularly alopecia totalis/universalis, clonality surpassed that of normal scalp. Scalp sample data also include resident alphabeta T cells from normal skin.

With V trimmed by 7 bases and J by 16 bases, 10 bases remained unmatched. The CDR3 loop spans 11 amino acids. Germline values: CDR1 MNHNS, CDR2 SASEGT. Once RNA had been extracted, it was reverse transcribed into cDNA to act as the sequencing template. This table comes from immunoSEQ multiplex PCR, and its TCRdb copy is limited to in-frame clones, with some not included. The repertoire holds about 150,000 clones, with 50% to 65% as singletons. Sequenced sample: CD4+ T cells sorted from blood. This chain joins TRBV6-1 and TRBJ2-1; 7 nucleotides agree with TRBD1. This TCR derives from a human donor in good health. This chain's CDR3 is CASTRTGVVFF. CDR3 coding DNA: TGTGCCAGCACCAGGACAGGAGTCGTTTTCTTC.